These 9 T cell receptor beta chains originate from one sample sequenced in a study of T cell changes during pregnancy in multiple sclerosis. Measured with immunoSEQ multiplex PCR; TCRdb has only the in-frame clones, and not every one. The sample includes around 72,000 clones, roughly nine tenths seen only once; the top ten take about 0.7%. The source material was peripheral blood, sampled in the third trimester of pregnancy. These TCRs come from a female donor in good health, enrolled as a control in a pregnancy study.

The V call is TRBV6-6, the J call TRBJ1-2; 7 positions agree with TRBD1. Germline lookup yields CDR1 MNHNY and CDR2 SVGAGI (reference sequence). Unmatched junction bases numbered 5, after V lost 6 bases and J lost 4 bases. The CDR3 contains 13 residues. In DNA form, the CDR3 reads TGTGCCAGCAGGGGGGGACAGTCCTATGGCTACACCTTC. Amino acid sequence: CASRGGQSYGYTF.

The rearrangement joins TRBV7-2 to TRBJ2-3, with 12 bases matching TRBD2. Per germline, CDR1 SGHTA and CDR2 FQGNSA. With 1 base clipped from V and 4 bases from J, the junction kept 6 bases outside the gene matches. The CDR3 spans 17 residues. The CDR3 DNA follows: TGTGCCAGCAGCTTAGGCCTAGCGGGAGGGTGGGCAGATACGCAGTATTTT. Protein sequence: CASSLGLAGGWADTQYF. Full variable domain (missing parts from reference TRBV7-2 and TRBJ2-3): GAGVSQSPSNKVTEKGKDVELRCDPISGHTALYWYRQSLGQGLEFLIYFQGNSAPDKSGLPSDRFSAERTGGSVSTLTIQRTQQEDSAVYLCASSLGLAGGWADTQYFGPGTRLTVL.

The chain recombines TRBV30 with TRBJ2-7; 10 positions agree with TRBD2. The CDR3 is 17 residues long. The V gene's germline CDR1 is GTSNPN and CDR2 SVGIG (reference sequence). V trimming: 3 bases; J trimming: 2 bases; junction bases outside the gene matches: 13. The CDR3 reads CAWRNVGASGGAYEQYF. CDR3 in DNA: TGTGCCTGGAGGAACGTCGGTGCTAGCGGGGGAGCCTACGAGCAGTACTTC.

This sequence joins TRBV6-1 and TRBJ2-5, with D possibly being TRBD1 (5 bases). CDR1 is MNHNS, CDR2 SASEGT, per germline. Trimming cost V 2 bases and J 5 bases, with 6 bases left between them. CDR3 length equals 12 residues. The CDR3 is CASSEWGETQYF. CDR3 nucleotide sequence: TGTGCCAGCAGTGAATGGGGCGAGACCCAGTACTTC.

This clone was seen once. V is TRBV5-1 and J is TRBJ1-2; 7 bases fit TRBD1. Germline loops: CDR1 SGHRS, CDR2 YFSETQ. Trimming took 3 bases from V and 8 from J; bases not matched to a gene: 13. This CDR3 contains 15 residues. CDR3 nucleotide sequence: TGCGCCAGCAGCTCATCACAGGGGCTCCAGCAGGGCTACACCTTC. Encoded protein: CASSSSQGLQQGYTF. The full variable domain, in which reference TRBV5-1 and TRBJ1-2 provide the parts outside the CDR3, is KAGVTQTPRYLIKTRGQQVTLSCSPISGHRSVSWYQQTPGQGLQFLFEYFSETQRNKGNFPGRFSGRQFSNSRSEMNVSTLELGDSALYLCASSSSQGLQQGYTFGSGTRLTVV.

The chain carries TRBV5-8 and TRBJ1-1, with D perhaps TRBD1 (6 bases). Germline lookup yields CDR1 SGHTS and CDR2 YDEGEE. CDR3 length equals 14 residues. V lost 3 bases and J lost 0, with 9 bases in between. This CDR3 is CASSSGQMNTEAFF. The CDR3 DNA follows: TGTGCCAGCAGCTCCGGACAGATGAACACTGAAGCTTTCTTT. Variable domain in full (rest from reference TRBV5-8 and TRBJ1-1): EAGVTQSPTHLIKTRGQQATLRCSPISGHTSVYWYQQALGLGLQFLLWYDEGEERNRGNFPPRFSGRQFPNYSSELNVNALELEDSALYLCASSSGQMNTEAFFGQGTRLTVV.

The chain is built from TRBV2 and TRBJ1-5, with D tentatively TRBD1 (6 bases). Between the trimmed V and J ends, which lost 6 bases and 2 bases, there was a span of 14 bases. Germline lookup yields CDR1 SNHLY and CDR2 FYNNEI. This CDR3 comprises 15 residues. The CDR3 spells CASRESPGGNQPQHF. CDR3 sequence (DNA): TGTGCCAGCAGGGAGAGCCCAGGGGGCAATCAGCCCCAGCATTTT.

The rearrangement links TRBV7-2 to TRBJ2-1; 10 bases match TRBD1. CDR3 length equals 18 residues. CDR1 is SGHTA, CDR2 FQGNSA, per germline. With 7 bases clipped from V and 3 bases from J, the junction kept 15 bases outside the gene matches. The CDR3, as DNA: TGTGCCAGCAATAGCTTTGGTCGTAGGACAGGGGGCTACAATGAGCAGTTCTTC. The encoded protein is CASNSFGRRTGGYNEQFF.

The chain couples TRBV4-1 to TRBJ2-5, with D tentatively TRBD1 (6 bases). This CDR3 has 14 residues. Germline V gene data show CDR1 as MGHRA and CDR2 as YSYEKL. The germline V and J ends were trimmed by 0 bases and 5 bases, with 10 bases remaining between them. As DNA, the CDR3 is TGCGCCAGCAGCCAAGAGGCGAGGGGGGAGACCCAGTACTTC. Its translation: CASSQEARGETQYF.